The clone carrying this T cell receptor (beta chain) was counted once. Its antigen remains unidentified. These data are taken from a study of CD8 T cells in ankylosing spondylitis. The study, taken as a whole, reports: Reportedly, disease-linked clones are significantly enriched in ankylosing spondylitis patients' matched synovial fluid. Characteristic of ankylosing spondylitis blood, it appeared, was a TCR beta motif comprising several highly homologous variants.

Quantitative molecular-barcoded 5'-RACE generated the TCR beta libraries. TCRdb passed the 5' RACE reads through MiXCR, listing each CDR3 protein once. The repertoire has 700,000 to 850,000 distinct CDR3 sequences, 10% to 15% of them found once; the top ten carry roughly 0.51%. The TCR was taken from a male donor with ankylosing spondylitis. Sequenced material: blood, either unsorted or a sorted T cell fraction (not recorded which).

This CDR3 reads CSASGGRQVTIEQFF. In nucleotides, the CDR3 is TGCAGTGCTTCGGGGGGGAGGCAAGTGACGATTGAGCAGTTCTTC. The gene calls are TRBV20-1 and TRBJ2-1; 8 nucleotides align to TRBD2. The V segment lost 5 bases and the J segment 9 bases; nucleotides outside the gene matches: 15. The V gene's germline CDR1 is DFQATT and CDR2 SNEGSKA (reference sequence). The CDR3 is 15 amino acids.